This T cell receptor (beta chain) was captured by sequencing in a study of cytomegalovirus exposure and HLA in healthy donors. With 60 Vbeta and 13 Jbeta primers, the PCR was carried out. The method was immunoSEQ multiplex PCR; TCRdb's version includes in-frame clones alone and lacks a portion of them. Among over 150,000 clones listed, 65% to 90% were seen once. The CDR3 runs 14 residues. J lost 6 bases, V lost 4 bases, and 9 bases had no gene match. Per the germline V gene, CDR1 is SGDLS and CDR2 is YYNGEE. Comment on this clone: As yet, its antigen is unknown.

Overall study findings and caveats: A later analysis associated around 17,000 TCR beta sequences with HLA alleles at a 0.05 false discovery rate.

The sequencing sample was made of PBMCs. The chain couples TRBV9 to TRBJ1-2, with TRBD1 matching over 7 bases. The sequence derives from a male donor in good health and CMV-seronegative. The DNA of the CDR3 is TGTGCCAGCAGCCCCGACAGGGAAGTCCATGGCTACACCTTC. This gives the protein CASSPDREVHGYTF. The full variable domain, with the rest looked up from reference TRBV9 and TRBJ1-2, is DSGVTQTPKHLITATGQRVTLRCSPRSGDLSVYWYQQSLDQGLQFLIQYYNGEERAKGNILERFSAQQFPDLHSELNLSSLELGDSALYFCASSPDREVHGYTFGSGTRLTVV.